One T cell receptor beta chain is described in this entry. This sample was taken from a study of beta chain features in type 1 diabetes. V was clipped by 0 bases and J by 2 bases, with 9 bases between them. The CDR3 is 14 residues long. Germline loops: CDR1 SGHRS, CDR2 YFSETQ. Isolated RNA was reverse transcribed in full, so expressed TCRB transcripts were sequenced. Sequenced by immunoSEQ multiplex PCR; TCRdb stores in-frame clones only, minus some. In the table there are about 230,000 clones, 7.5% to 10% of which are singletons. The sample comprised naive CD4+ T cells from blood. This TCR derives from a woman aged 18-29 years in good health. This chain links TRBV5-1 with TRBJ2-7; D not resolved. The chain's CDR3 is CASSLALSTYEQYF. The CDR3, as DNA: TGCGCCAGCAGCTTGGCGCTCAGTACCTACGAGCAGTACTTC.